This entry lists 2 T cell receptor beta chains sequenced from one sample in a study of shared clonotypes between healthy human individuals. Profiling relied on immunoSEQ multiplex PCR, and the TCRdb table lists in-frame clones only, not all of them. The profile shows hundreds of thousands of clones, 96% of them singletons. Naive CD8 isolation took CD45RO-negative cells positively selected for CCR7 and excluded terminally differentiated effector memory CD45RA+ cells. Sequencing input: naive CD8+ T cells sorted from blood. These receptors were obtained from a woman in her 30s in good health.

The chain combines TRBV10-2 with TRBJ2-2; 7 bases are a match to TRBD1. V shed 3 bases and J 6 bases; nucleotides not matched to a gene: 7. Germline loops: CDR1 WSHSY, CDR2 SAAADI. There are 15 residues in the CDR3. CDR3 amino acids: CASSDRGRGSGELFF. Written as DNA, the CDR3 is TGCGCCAGCAGTGATAGAGGCAGGGGGTCCGGGGAGCTGTTTTTT.

The rearrangement links TRBV18 to TRBJ1-2; D ambiguous. The CDR3 has 14 amino acids. Looked up from germline, CDR1 is KGHSH and CDR2 is LQKENI. The V end lost 6 bases, the J end lost 2 bases, and 13 bases lay between the germline ends. The CDR3 coding sequence is TGTGCCAGCTCTTCCGGGGAGGACAACTATGGCTACACCTTC. Its protein product is CASSSGEDNYGYTF.